The 21 T cell receptor beta chains below were found in one sample sequenced in a study of control samples from healthy donors and cancer patients. Method: immunoSEQ multiplex PCR; TCRdb's copy keeps in-frame clones and lacks some. The sample has tens of thousands of clones, roughly 87% seen once. Sequencing input: PBMCs. The receptors derive from a man aged 55 to 69 with colorectal cancer.

The gene calls are TRBV7-9 and TRBJ2-7; unclear D gene. Germline lookup yields CDR1 SEHNR and CDR2 FQNEAQ (reference sequence). There are 12 residues in the CDR3. V lost 5 bases to trimming and J lost 5 bases, with 10 bases between them. This CDR3 is CASSPSRNEQYF. DNA of the CDR3: TGTGCCAGCAGCCCTTCACGGAACGAGCAGTACTTC.

In DNA, the CDR3 is TGTGCCAGCAGTCCCCCTTGGGCGGGGGTTGGCACTGAAGCTTTCTTT. It specifies CASSPPWAGVGTEAFF. This chain links TRBV27 with TRBJ1-1; a possible D gene is TRBD1 (5 bases). This CDR3 comprises 16 residues. Per the germline V gene, CDR1 is MNHEY and CDR2 is SMNVEV (reference sequence). Trimming shortened V by 5 bases and J by 4 bases, and 20 bases separated the two germline ends.

This chain uses TRBV30 with TRBJ1-5, with a weak D call TRBD1 (6 bases). CDR1 and CDR2 from the germline V gene are GTSNPN and SVGIG (reference sequence). Trimming left V 5 bases short and J 6 bases short, with 14 bases between. The CDR3 consists of 13 residues. CDR3 nucleotide sequence: TGTGCCTGGGGTGGGGGGGGCGGTCAGCCCCAGCATTTT. This gives the protein CAWGGGGGQPQHF.

This clone was detected once. V is TRBV6-5 and J is TRBJ2-7, with 10 bases that match TRBD1. Per germline, CDR1 MNHEY and CDR2 SVGAGI. The CDR3 runs to 15 residues. V shed 0 bases, J shed 10 bases, and the junction held 9 bases outside the gene matches. The CDR3 loop is CASSYSRGTGAFQYF. Here the CDR3 DNA reads TGTGCCAGCAGTTACTCGAGAGGGACAGGGGCTTTCCAGTACTTC.

The chain couples TRBV27 to TRBJ1-2, with 7 bases that match TRBD1. The CDR3 totals 14 residues. Germline CDR1 and CDR2: MNHEY and SMNVEV (reference sequence). V shed 5 bases and J 8 bases; nucleotides not matched to a gene: 11. DNA of the CDR3: TGTGCCAGCAGTCCCCCCTCCCAGGGGGGAGGCTACACCTTC. Translating it yields CASSPPSQGGGYTF.

The rearrangement uses TRBV25-1 and TRBJ1-2, with D perhaps matching TRBD1 (6 bases). CDR1 and CDR2 from the germline V gene are MGHDK and SYGVNS. The V gene lost 6 bases and the J gene lost 5 bases, with 16 bases spanning the gap. CDR3 length: 14 residues. The CDR3 region is CASREDRGNYGYTF. The DNA for the CDR3 is TGTGCCAGCAGAGAGGACAGAGGGAATTATGGCTACACCTTC.

J is TRBJ2-1 and V is TRBV7-9, with D unclear. CDR3 length equals 14 residues. Looked up from germline, CDR1 is SEHNR and CDR2 is FQNEAQ (reference sequence). The ends were cut back, 1 base at V and 0 bases at J, with 4 bases in the middle. In DNA form, the CDR3 reads TGTGCCAGCAGCTTAGGTAGCTCCTACAATGAGCAGTTCTTC. The encoded protein is CASSLGSSYNEQFF.

This clone has only one observation. The CDR3 region is CASSATGGAGTGELFF. CDR3 DNA: TGTGCCAGCAGCGCCACAGGGGGCGCGGGCACCGGGGAGCTGTTTTTT. This rearrangement joins TRBV7-7 to TRBJ2-2; 9 positions match TRBD1. V dropped 5 bases and J dropped 4; count of bases not matched to a gene: 8. The CDR3 runs to 16 residues. CDR1 and CDR2 from the germline V gene are SSHAT and FNYEAQ (reference sequence).

The chain recombines TRBV6-5 with TRBJ1-2, with D uncertain. The length of the CDR3 is 14 residues. Trimming removed 0 bases from V and 4 bases from J, with 9 bases in between. Germline CDR1 is MNHEY and CDR2 is SVGAGI. CDR3 bases: TGTGCCAGCAGTTACTCAGGGCAGCCCTATGGCTACACCTTC. Residues: CASSYSGQPYGYTF.

CDR3 region: CASSSTSFEAFF. The CDR3, as DNA: TGTGCCAGCAGCTCAACGAGCTTCGAAGCTTTCTTT. V gene TRBV7-9 combines with J gene TRBJ1-1; D gene ambiguous. Trimming took off 4 bases at V and 8 bases at J, with 11 bases between the two ends. Germline V gives CDR1 SEHNR, CDR2 FQNEAQ (reference sequence). The CDR3 contains 12 residues.

V usage is TRBV7-8 and J usage is TRBJ2-1, with 9 bases that match TRBD1. V lost 3 bases to trimming and J lost 6 bases; unmatched junction nucleotides: 9. Germline V gene lookup returns CDR1 SGHVS and CDR2 FQNEAQ. This CDR3 contains 16 residues. The DNA of the CDR3 is TGTGCCAGCAGCTTCCTGACAGGGGGGACGGGCAATGAGCAGTTCTTC. Amino acids: CASSFLTGGTGNEQFF.

This rearrangement joins TRBV11-3 to TRBJ2-3, with TRBD2 identical over 9 bases. This CDR3 is built from 17 residues. V shed 6 bases and J 1 base; nucleotides not matched to a gene: 11. Germline loops: CDR1 SGHNT, CDR2 YENEEA. The CDR3 DNA is TGTGCCAGCAGTTCTCGTGGGACTAGCCGGGGCACAGATACGCAGTATTTT. This gives the protein CASSSRGTSRGTDTQYF.

V usage is TRBV10-1 and J usage is TRBJ1-1, with D perhaps matching TRBD1 (5 bases). The CDR3 runs to 13 residues. V gave up 6 bases and J gave up 3 bases, with 11 bases separating them. Looked up from germline, CDR1 is WNHNN and CDR2 is SYGVQD (reference sequence). CDR3 in DNA: TGCGCCAGCAGCAAACGAGGGGACACTGAAGCTTTCTTT. It is translated as CASSKRGDTEAFF.

This clone appeared a single time. CDR3 bases: TGTGCCAGCAGCGATATAGCGCGAGCCAAAAACATTCAGTACTTC. Protein: CASSDIARAKNIQYF. This chain connects TRBV11-2 to TRBJ2-4; a possible D gene is TRBD2 (5 bases). Germline CDR1 SGHAT, CDR2 FQNNGV. V lost 5 bases and J lost 0, with 11 bases in between. The CDR3 has 15 amino acids.

The V gene is TRBV7-2, the J gene TRBJ2-7, with 7 bases matching TRBD1. Germline CDR1 and CDR2: SGHTA and FQGNSA. This CDR3 spans 16 amino acids. Trimming at V came to 1 base and at J to 0 bases, leaving 6 bases not matched to a gene. CDR3 DNA: TGTGCCAGCAGCTTAGGGGGACAGCCCAGCTCCTACGAGCAGTACTTC. The encoded protein is CASSLGGQPSSYEQYF.

The J gene is TRBJ2-3, the V gene TRBV19, with D possibly matching TRBD1 (6 bases). V was trimmed by 11 bases and J by 0 bases, leaving 12 bases between them. The CDR3 contains 13 residues. CDR1 and CDR2 from the germline V gene are LNHDA and SQIVND (reference sequence). The CDR3 DNA sequence: TGTGCCGCCAGGGGCCCCAGCACAGATACGCAGTATTTT. This codes for CAARGPSTDTQYF.

This chain joins TRBV5-4 and TRBJ1-1; D uncertain. The CDR3 totals 12 residues. Trimming removed 1 base from V and 3 bases from J, with 4 bases in between. Germline lookup yields CDR1 SGHNT and CDR2 YYREEE (reference sequence). In DNA form, the CDR3 reads TGTGCCAGCAGCTTGTTGGACACTGAAGCTTTCTTT. Its protein is CASSLLDTEAFF. Looking up the rest from reference TRBV5-4 and TRBJ1-1 gives the full variable domain: ETGVTQSPTHLIKTRGQQVTLRCSSQSGHNTVSWYQQALGQGPQFIFQYYREEENGRGNFPPRFSGLQFPNYSSELNVNALELDDSALYLCASSLLDTEAFFGQGTRLTVV.

This chain joins TRBV6-5 and TRBJ1-3; a possible D gene is TRBD1 (6 bases). The V gene's germline CDR1 is MNHEY and CDR2 SVGAGI. The CDR3 loop spans 13 amino acids. CDR3 region: CATRGGSGNTIYF. The CDR3 bases are TGTGCGACTCGAGGGGGCTCTGGAAACACCATATATTTT.

The chain employs TRBV6-5 and TRBJ2-7, with 9 bases that match TRBD1. Germline CDR1 MNHEY, CDR2 SVGAGI. This CDR3 contains 16 residues. V gave up 0 bases and J gave up 5 bases; unmatched junction bases: 8. This CDR3 reads CASSYSFTGGHDEQYF. CDR3 DNA sequence: TGTGCCAGCAGTTACTCATTTACAGGGGGCCACGACGAGCAGTACTTC.

This clone has just one count. The V gene is TRBV28, the J gene TRBJ1-2; 7 bases line up with TRBD1. Germline V gene data show CDR1 as MDHEN and CDR2 as SYDVKM. The CDR3 is 16 residues long. V dropped 4 bases and J dropped 5; count of bases not matched to a gene: 13. CDR3 DNA: TGTGCCAGCAGTTCAGTTAGACAGGGCAACGTTTATGGCTACACCTTC. Protein sequence: CASSSVRQGNVYGYTF.

The J gene is TRBJ1-2, the V gene TRBV11-2; maybe TRBD1 (5 bases). The germline CDR1 and CDR2 sequences are SGHAT and FQNNGV. The CDR3 extends over 13 amino acids. V gave up 5 bases and J gave up 4 bases, with 11 bases separating them. CDR3 nucleotides: TGTGCCAGCAGCGCCGGGACGGCCTATGGCTACACCTTC. Its protein is CASSAGTAYGYTF.